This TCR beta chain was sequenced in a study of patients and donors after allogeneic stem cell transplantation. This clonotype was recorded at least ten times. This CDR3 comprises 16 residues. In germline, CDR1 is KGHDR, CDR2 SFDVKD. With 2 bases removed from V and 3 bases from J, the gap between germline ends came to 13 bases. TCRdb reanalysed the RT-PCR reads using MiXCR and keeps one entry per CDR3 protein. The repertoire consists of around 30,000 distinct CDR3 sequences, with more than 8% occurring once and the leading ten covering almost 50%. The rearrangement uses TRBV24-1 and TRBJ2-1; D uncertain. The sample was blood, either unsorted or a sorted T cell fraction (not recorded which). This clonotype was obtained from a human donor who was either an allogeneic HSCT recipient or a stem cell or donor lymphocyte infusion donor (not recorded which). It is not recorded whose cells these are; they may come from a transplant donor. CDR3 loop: CATSDSTVTNYNEQFF. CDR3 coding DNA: TGTGCCACCAGTGATTCGACGGTTACCAACTACAATGAGCAGTTCTTC.